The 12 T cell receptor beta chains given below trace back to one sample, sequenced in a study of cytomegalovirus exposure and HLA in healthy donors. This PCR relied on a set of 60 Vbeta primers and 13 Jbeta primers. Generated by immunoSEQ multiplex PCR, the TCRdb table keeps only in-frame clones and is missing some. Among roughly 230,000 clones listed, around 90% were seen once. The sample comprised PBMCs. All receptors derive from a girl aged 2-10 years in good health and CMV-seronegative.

The CDR3 region is CASSDPTRGDTQYF. The CDR3 DNA reads TGTGCCAGCAGTGACCCGACTAGGGGAGATACGCAGTATTTT. This chain links TRBV6-1 with TRBJ2-3, with TRBD2 as a possible D gene (6 bases). Trimming took 3 bases from V and 5 from J, leaving 12 bases between them. Germline V gives CDR1 MNHNS, CDR2 SASEGT. The CDR3 spans 14 residues.

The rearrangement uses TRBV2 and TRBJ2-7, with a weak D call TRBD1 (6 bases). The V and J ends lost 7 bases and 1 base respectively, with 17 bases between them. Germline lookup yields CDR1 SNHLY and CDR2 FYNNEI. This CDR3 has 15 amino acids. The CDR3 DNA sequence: TGTGCCAGCACGACAGGTAGTCCATTTTCCTACGAGCAGTACTTC. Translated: CASTTGSPFSYEQYF.

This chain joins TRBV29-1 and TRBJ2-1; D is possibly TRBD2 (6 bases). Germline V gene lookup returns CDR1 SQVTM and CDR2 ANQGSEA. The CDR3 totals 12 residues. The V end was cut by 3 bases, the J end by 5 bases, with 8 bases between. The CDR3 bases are TGCAGCGTTGAGCGGGGTAACAATGAGCAGTTCTTC. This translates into CSVERGNNEQFF.

The CDR3 region has the DNA TGTGCCAGCAGCTTAGGGTGGCAGGGAGAAGCTTTCTTT. Its protein product is CASSLGWQGEAFF. The rearrangement joins TRBV11-2 to TRBJ1-1, with D perhaps TRBD1 (5 bases). This CDR3 is built from 13 residues. Trimming cost V 1 base and J 8 bases, with 11 bases left between them. Germline lookup yields CDR1 SGHAT and CDR2 FQNNGV.

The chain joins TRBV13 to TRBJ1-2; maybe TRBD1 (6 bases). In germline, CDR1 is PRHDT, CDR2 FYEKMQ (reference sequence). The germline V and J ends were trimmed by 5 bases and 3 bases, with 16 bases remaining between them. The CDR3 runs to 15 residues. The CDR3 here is CASSEGRGTHYGYTF. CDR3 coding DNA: TGTGCCAGCAGCGAAGGCAGGGGTACCCACTATGGCTACACCTTC.

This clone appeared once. The CDR3 spells CASSGYRGPSGNTIYF. The CDR3 DNA sequence: TGTGCCAGCAGTGGCTACAGGGGGCCCTCTGGAAACACCATATATTTT. The rearrangement links TRBV6-1 to TRBJ1-3; 9 bases align to TRBD1. Unmatched junction bases numbered 4, after V lost 4 bases and J lost 0 bases. The CDR3 has 16 amino acids. Germline lookup yields CDR1 MNHNS and CDR2 SASEGT.

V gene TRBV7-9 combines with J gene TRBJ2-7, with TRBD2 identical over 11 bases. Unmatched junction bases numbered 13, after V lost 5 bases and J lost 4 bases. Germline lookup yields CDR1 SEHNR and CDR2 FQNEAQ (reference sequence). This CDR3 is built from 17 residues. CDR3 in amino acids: CASSPMTATSGAYEQYF. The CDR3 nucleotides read TGTGCCAGCAGCCCCATGACGGCGACTAGCGGGGCATACGAGCAGTACTTC.

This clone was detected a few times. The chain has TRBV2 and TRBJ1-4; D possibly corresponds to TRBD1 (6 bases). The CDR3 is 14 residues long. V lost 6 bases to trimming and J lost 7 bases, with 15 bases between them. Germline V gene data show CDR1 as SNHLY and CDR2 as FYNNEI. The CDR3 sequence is CASSFQGRGEKLFF. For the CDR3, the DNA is TGTGCCAGCAGCTTCCAGGGGAGGGGTGAAAAACTGTTTTTT.

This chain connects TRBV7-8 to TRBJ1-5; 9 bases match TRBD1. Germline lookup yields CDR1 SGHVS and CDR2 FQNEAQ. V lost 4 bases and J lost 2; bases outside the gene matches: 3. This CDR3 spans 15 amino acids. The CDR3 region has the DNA TGTGCCAGCAGCTCACAGGGGGCGGGCAATCAGCCCCAGCATTTT. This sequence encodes CASSSQGAGNQPQHF.

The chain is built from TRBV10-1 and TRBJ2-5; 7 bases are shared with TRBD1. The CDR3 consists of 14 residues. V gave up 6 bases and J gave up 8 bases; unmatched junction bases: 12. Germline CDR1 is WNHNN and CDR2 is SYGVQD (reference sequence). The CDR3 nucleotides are TGCGCCAGCAGAACCGGGACAGCTAAGAGAACCCAGTACTTC. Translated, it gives CASRTGTAKRTQYF.

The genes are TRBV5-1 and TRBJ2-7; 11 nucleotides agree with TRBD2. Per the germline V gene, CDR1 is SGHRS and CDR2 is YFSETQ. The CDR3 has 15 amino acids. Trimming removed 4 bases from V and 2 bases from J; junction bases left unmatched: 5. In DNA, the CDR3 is TGCGCCAGCAGCCAGACTAGCGGGGTTCCCTACGAGCAGTACTTC. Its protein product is CASSQTSGVPYEQYF.

The CDR3 here is CASSYPGTGGYTF. For the CDR3, the DNA is TGTGCCAGCAGTTACCCCGGGACTGGCGGCTACACCTTC. This chain uses TRBV6-5 with TRBJ1-2; D perhaps matches TRBD1 (5 bases). The CDR3 consists of 13 residues. Germline V gene sequence: CDR1 MNHEY, CDR2 SVGAGI. The germline V and J ends were trimmed by 2 bases and 8 bases, with 12 bases remaining between them.